A single sample gave rise to the 27 T cell receptor beta chains below, sequenced in a study of blood T cell repertoires in COVID-19. Only in-frame clones appear in the TCRdb table, and some are missing; sequencing was by immunoSEQ multiplex PCR. The table lists some 64,000 clones, 70% to 90% of them singletons, with under 4% in the top ten. The material sequenced was peripheral blood. These receptors were taken from a man between 70 and 80 years old with acute or convalescent COVID-19.

The gene calls are TRBV4-2 and TRBJ2-5; possibly TRBD2 for D (6 bases). The CDR3 covers 17 residues. Germline V gene data show CDR1 as LGHNA and CDR2 as YNFKEQ. Trimming pared 0 bases from V and 6 bases from J, leaving 20 bases between. CDR3 coding DNA: TGTGCCAGCAGCCAAGAGGCGGGGACCTCCGGGAAAAAGACCCAGTACTTC. Translation: CASSQEAGTSGKKTQYF.

This chain joins TRBV2 and TRBJ1-3; D is unclear. CDR3 length: 13 residues. V was trimmed by 4 bases and J by 0 bases, leaving 4 bases between them. The germline gives CDR1 SNHLY, CDR2 FYNNEI. CDR3 bases: TGTGCCAGCAGTGCCTTCTCTGGAAACACCATATATTTT. Protein product: CASSAFSGNTIYF.

V usage is TRBV11-1 and J usage is TRBJ1-2, with 10 bases that match TRBD1. CDR3 length: 13 amino acids. CDR1 and CDR2 from the germline V gene are SGHAT and FQDESV (reference sequence). Trimming cost V 3 bases and J 12 bases; bases outside gene matches: 7. In nucleotides, the CDR3 is TGTGCCAGCAGCTTTTCGGGACAGGGGACGAACACCTTC. It encodes CASSFSGQGTNTF.

The V gene is TRBV3-1 (or the pseudogene TRBV3-2), the J gene TRBJ2-5, with D possibly being TRBD1 (5 bases). V was trimmed by 4 bases and J by 0 bases, leaving 15 bases between them. Germline V lookup: CDR1 LGHDT, CDR2 YNNKEL (reference sequence). The CDR3 spans 16 residues. The CDR3 region has the DNA TGTGCCAGCAGCCCTAAACCGGTGACAGACCAAGAGACCCAGTACTTC. It encodes CASSPKPVTDQETQYF.

This rearrangement joins TRBV18 to TRBJ1-2; D is uncertain. The CDR3 is 16 amino acids. V was pared by 2 bases and J by 0 bases, with 13 bases between. Germline lookup yields CDR1 KGHSH and CDR2 LQKENI. The CDR3 coding sequence is TGTGCCAGCTCACCAAAGAACAGCGGCCCTAACTATGGCTACACCTTC. It specifies CASSPKNSGPNYGYTF.

The rearrangement links TRBV5-1 to TRBJ1-1; possible D gene TRBD1, 5 bases. The CDR3 is made up of 14 amino acids. V was cut by 2 bases and J by 1 base, with 9 bases left in between. Germline assignment: CDR1 SGHRS and CDR2 YFSETQ. The CDR3 loop is CASSFRGKNTEAFF. The CDR3 nucleotides read TGCGCCAGCAGCTTCCGGGGGAAGAACACTGAAGCTTTCTTT.

The rearrangement joins TRBV7-2 to TRBJ1-6; 7 bases fit TRBD1. Trimming took 3 bases from V and 5 from J; bases not matched to a gene: 4. CDR3 length equals 15 residues. The V gene's germline CDR1 is SGHTA and CDR2 FQGNSA. The CDR3 bases are TGTGCCAGCAGCTTCTCGGGACAGAATAATTCACCCCTCCACTTT. Protein sequence: CASSFSGQNNSPLHF.

This sequence joins TRBV10-3 and TRBJ2-3; perhaps TRBD1 as D (6 bases). The V and J ends lost 2 bases and 2 bases respectively, with 14 bases between them. Germline V gives CDR1 ENHRY, CDR2 SYGVKD. This CDR3 contains 16 residues. In DNA, the CDR3 is TGTGCCATCAGTGAGCTTAATAACAGGGACACAGATACGCAGTATTTT. It is translated as CAISELNNRDTDTQYF.

The chain couples TRBV19 to TRBJ1-1; no clear D gene. CDR1 LNHDA and CDR2 SQIVND come from the germline V gene (reference sequence). This CDR3 is built from 15 residues. V was trimmed by 4 bases and J by 1 base, leaving 13 bases between them. The CDR3 loop reads CASSTRHNQNTEAFF. The CDR3 coding sequence is TGTGCCAGTAGTACCAGACATAACCAGAACACTGAAGCTTTCTTT.

The chain joins TRBV14 to TRBJ1-2; 9 bases are shared with TRBD1. The CDR3 is 15 amino acids. With 3 bases clipped from V and 8 bases from J, the junction kept 10 bases outside the gene matches. Germline values: CDR1 SGHDN, CDR2 FVKESK. The CDR3 loop reads CASSQAGTGRRGYTF. DNA for the CDR3: TGTGCCAGCAGCCAGGCCGGGACAGGGAGGAGGGGCTACACCTTC.

The genes are TRBV5-6 and TRBJ1-6; D perhaps matches TRBD1 (6 bases). The V and J ends lost 1 base and 6 bases respectively, with 11 bases between them. The CDR3 covers 15 residues. Per germline, CDR1 SGHDT and CDR2 YYEEEE. CDR3 sequence reads: CASSLIQGSNSPLHF. The CDR3 region has the DNA TGTGCCAGCAGCTTGATCCAGGGGAGTAATTCACCCCTCCACTTT.

This chain connects TRBV5-4 to TRBJ2-3; 7 positions agree with TRBD2. After removal of 3 bases from V and 3 bases from J, the junction contained 10 bases not matched to a gene. CDR3 length: 16 residues. CDR1 and CDR2 (germline): SGHNT, YYREEE (reference sequence). CDR3: CASSSGGSRQTDTQYF. CDR3 in DNA: TGTGCCAGCAGCTCCGGGGGGTCACGCCAGACAGATACGCAGTATTTT.

This rearrangement joins TRBV6-2 or TRBV6-3 to TRBJ1-2; 8 bases line up with TRBD1. Germline V gene sequence: CDR1 MNHEY, CDR2 SVGEGT. The length of the CDR3 is 15 residues. Unmatched junction bases numbered 6, after V lost 0 bases and J lost 6 bases. The CDR3 sequence: CASSYSGTGGDGYTF. DNA for the CDR3: TGTGCCAGCAGTTACTCGGGGACAGGCGGAGATGGCTACACCTTC.

The chain joins TRBV27 to TRBJ2-3; 8 bases map to TRBD1. Germline V gives CDR1 MNHEY, CDR2 SMNVEV (reference sequence). J lost 8 bases, V lost 5 bases, and 9 bases had no gene match. There are 14 residues in the CDR3. The chain's CDR3 is CASSPPTGAGTQYF. In DNA, the CDR3 is TGTGCCAGCAGTCCCCCGACAGGGGCCGGTACGCAGTATTTT.

The chain employs TRBV3-1 (or the pseudogene TRBV3-2) and TRBJ2-3; no reliable D call. V was trimmed by 1 base and J by 6 bases, leaving 8 bases between them. This CDR3 spans 13 amino acids. From germline, CDR1 is LGHDT and CDR2 YNNKEL (reference sequence). The chain's CDR3 is CASSQAGPDTQYF. CDR3 sequence (DNA): TGTGCCAGCAGCCAAGCGGGTCCGGATACGCAGTATTTT.

The CDR3 DNA is TGTGCCAGCAGAACCCGACAGGGTTTGGGCACTGAAGCTTTCTTT. Protein: CASRTRQGLGTEAFF. This sequence joins TRBV2 and TRBJ1-1, with 7 positions matching TRBD1. The junction had 11 bases not matched to a gene; V was cut back by 6 bases and J by 4 bases. The germline V gene encodes CDR1 SNHLY and CDR2 FYNNEI. The CDR3 runs 15 residues.

The rearrangement joins TRBV7-3 to TRBJ2-2, with TRBD2 matching over 9 bases. CDR3 length: 14 amino acids. Germline V lookup: CDR1 SGHTA, CDR2 FQGTGA. J lost 3 bases, V lost 7 bases, and 3 bases had no gene match. For the CDR3, the DNA is TGTGCCAGCAAGCAGCGGGGGGACACCGGGGAGCTGTTTTTT. Translation gives CASKQRGDTGELFF. Variable domain in full (rest from reference TRBV7-3 and TRBJ2-2): GAGVSQTPSNKVTEKGKYVELRCDPISGHTALYWYRQSLGQGPEFLIYFQGTGAADDSGLPNDRFFAVRPEGSVSTLKIQRTERGDSAVYLCASKQRGDTGELFFGEGSRLTVL.

Only one count was recorded for this clone. This chain connects TRBV3-1 (or the pseudogene TRBV3-2) to TRBJ1-1; D not certain. The germline V and J ends were trimmed by 6 bases and 1 base, with 6 bases remaining between them. CDR3 size: 12 residues. Germline CDR1 is LGHDT and CDR2 is YNNKEL (reference sequence). The CDR3 DNA is TGTGCCAGCAGAACAGCGAACACTGAAGCTTTCTTT. This translates into CASRTANTEAFF.

This chain uses TRBV21-1 with TRBJ1-6; the table's D call of TRBD1 was not tested on the DNA. TRBV21-1 is labeled a pseudogene. CDR3 length equals 17 residues. CDR3 in amino acids: CASERLVPGQGDSPLHF. CDR3 in DNA: TGTGCCAGCGAGCGGTTGGTTCCGGGACAGGGGGATTCACCCCTCCACTTT.

This chain connects TRBV2 to TRBJ2-2; the match to TRBD1 covers 9 bases. Germline CDR1 SNHLY, CDR2 FYNNEI. This CDR3 is 15 amino acids long. The J segment lost 3 bases and the V segment lost 5 bases, leaving 4 bases of the junction unmatched. CDR3 region: CASSRQGEDTGELFF. DNA of the CDR3: TGTGCCAGCAGTCGACAGGGGGAAGACACCGGGGAGCTGTTTTTT. The variable domain in full, completed from reference TRBV2 and TRBJ2-2, reads EPEVTQTPSHQVTQMGQEVILRCVPISNHLYFYWYRQILGQKVEFLVSFYNNEISEKSEIFDDQFSVERPDGSNFTLKIRSTKLEDSAMYFCASSRQGEDTGELFFGEGSRLTVL.

This sequence joins TRBV9 and TRBJ1-5, with 11 bases identical to TRBD1. With 3 bases clipped from V and 6 bases from J, the junction kept 5 bases outside the gene matches. The germline V gene has CDR1 SGDLS and CDR2 YYNGEE. CDR3 length: 15 amino acids. CDR3 in amino acids: CASSGTGGEIQPQHF. In DNA, the CDR3 is TGTGCCAGCAGCGGGACAGGGGGCGAAATTCAGCCCCAGCATTTT.

This chain connects TRBV6-5 to TRBJ1-1; 7 bases line up with TRBD1. The V segment lost 5 bases and the J segment 4 bases; nucleotides outside the gene matches: 7. From germline, CDR1 is MNHEY and CDR2 SVGAGI. The length of the CDR3 is 14 residues. The CDR3 protein is CASSTDRVGTEAFF. The CDR3 DNA sequence: TGTGCCAGCAGTACCGACAGGGTGGGCACTGAAGCTTTCTTT.

V is TRBV4-3 and J is TRBJ1-1, with D unresolved. The CDR3 totals 15 residues. Germline V gives CDR1 LGHNA, CDR2 YSLEER. V gave up 2 bases and J gave up 1 base, with 11 bases separating them. As DNA, the CDR3 is TGCGCCAGCAGCCAAACTAAGGCCCCGAACACTGAAGCTTTCTTT. This translates into CASSQTKAPNTEAFF.

The chain uses TRBV7-2 and TRBJ1-5; TRBD1 agrees at 7 bases. V was clipped by 8 bases and J by 5 bases; unmatched bases: 6. Germline V gives CDR1 SGHTA, CDR2 FQGNSA. The CDR3 is 13 amino acids. The CDR3 reads CASSQGPDQPQHF. The CDR3, as DNA: TGTGCCAGCTCACAGGGGCCAGATCAGCCCCAGCATTTT.

This clone was picked up a small number of times. The chain links TRBV7-9 to TRBJ1-3; 9 nucleotides match TRBD1. The ends lost 4 bases at V and 0 bases at J; junction bases unmatched: 1. Germline V gene data show CDR1 as SEHNR and CDR2 as FQNEAQ (reference sequence). The CDR3 is made up of 15 amino acids. This CDR3 is CASSWDRVSGNTIYF. The CDR3 nucleotides read TGTGCCAGCAGCTGGGACAGGGTCTCTGGAAACACCATATATTTT.

The chain combines TRBV2 with TRBJ1-5; D remains ambiguous. With 8 bases removed from V and 3 bases from J, the gap between germline ends came to 11 bases. The germline gives CDR1 SNHLY, CDR2 FYNNEI. The CDR3 runs 13 residues. CDR3 sequence reads: CASRWAVNQPQHF. The CDR3 region has the DNA TGTGCCAGCCGGTGGGCAGTCAATCAGCCCCAGCATTTT.

In DNA, the CDR3 is TGTGCCAGCAGCTTTATTCGCGGGGGCAACTCCTACGAGCAGTACTTC. Amino acid sequence: CASSFIRGGNSYEQYF. This chain connects TRBV11-2 to TRBJ2-7; D is possibly TRBD2 (7 bases). Trimming stripped 3 bases from V and 0 bases from J, with 15 bases between. Germline CDR1 reads SGHAT; CDR2 reads FQNNGV. The CDR3 contains 16 residues.